The 8 T cell receptor beta chains below come from one sample, sequenced in a study of T cells in localized non-small cell lung cancer. Generated by immunoSEQ multiplex PCR, the TCRdb table keeps only in-frame clones and is missing some. The sample has 30,000 to 40,000 clones; around 80% are singletons. Sample: peripheral blood, taken before any cancer treatment. These receptors were obtained from a male donor aged 60 or over with stage III squamous cell lung carcinoma.

This rearrangement joins TRBV7-8 to TRBJ2-2; 12 nucleotides agree with TRBD1. V was clipped by 3 bases and J by 2 bases; unmatched bases: 19. There are 22 residues in the CDR3. CDR1 is SGHVS and CDR2 is FQNEAQ in the germline V gene. CDR3 protein: CASSLNRDRGHSGPRNTGELFF. The CDR3 DNA sequence: TGTGCCAGCAGCTTGAACCGGGACAGGGGGCATAGCGGACCCAGAAACACCGGGGAGCTGTTTTTT.

The chain uses TRBV11-2 and TRBJ2-7, with 9 bases identical to TRBD1. J lost 2 bases, V lost 5 bases, and 7 bases had no gene match. CDR3 length equals 15 residues. Germline V CDR1 and CDR2: SGHAT, FQNNGV. The CDR3 bases are TGTGCCAGCAGCCGTACAGGGGGCACAACCTACGAGCAGTACTTC. The encoded protein is CASSRTGGTTYEQYF. The entire variable domain, with the rest obtained from reference TRBV11-2 and TRBJ2-7, is as follows: EAGVAQSPRYKIIEKRQSVAFWCNPISGHATLYWYQQILGQGPKLLIQFQNNGVVDDSQLPKDRFSAERLKGVDSTLKIQPAKLEDSAVYLCASSRTGGTTYEQYFGPGTRLTVT.

The chain recombines TRBV11-3 with TRBJ2-5; D is uncertain. Germline CDR1 is SGHNT and CDR2 is YENEEA. The CDR3 is 13 residues long. Trimming pared 9 bases from V and 0 bases from J, leaving 11 bases between. This CDR3 is CARLSRDQETQYF. CDR3 in DNA: TGTGCCAGGTTAAGTAGGGACCAAGAGACCCAGTACTTC.

This rearrangement joins TRBV2 to TRBJ2-2; maybe TRBD1 (5 bases). The CDR3 spans 12 residues. The V end was cut by 5 bases, the J end by 6 bases, with 7 bases between. Germline assignment: CDR1 SNHLY and CDR2 FYNNEI. The CDR3 loop is CASSKGSGELFF. DNA for the CDR3: TGTGCCAGCAGTAAGGGGTCCGGGGAGCTGTTTTTT.

V and J are TRBV7-2 and TRBJ2-7, with TRBD2 identical over 10 bases. This CDR3 comprises 15 residues. Germline CDR1 is SGHTA and CDR2 is FQGNSA. J was trimmed by 1 base and V by 5 bases; bases with no gene match: 5. DNA for the CDR3: TGTGCCAGCAGCCAACTAGCGGGGTTATCCTACGAGCAGTACTTC. Its protein is CASSQLAGLSYEQYF.

The rearrangement uses TRBV9 and TRBJ1-1; possible D gene TRBD1, 5 bases. CDR1 SGDLS and CDR2 YYNGEE come from the germline V gene. The CDR3 is 12 residues long. Trimming cost V 4 bases and J 7 bases, with 11 bases left between them. CDR3 sequence (DNA): TGTGCCAGCAGCCCAAACGGGGGTGAAGCTTTCTTT. The encoded protein is CASSPNGGEAFF.

The table lists this clone with a count of one. This rearrangement joins TRBV7-7 to TRBJ2-7, with 7 bases fitting TRBD1. The ends lost 4 bases at V and 7 bases at J; junction bases unmatched: 7. In germline, CDR1 is SSHAT, CDR2 FNYEAQ (reference sequence). The CDR3 covers 13 residues. The CDR3 here is CASSSGTVSEQYF. CDR3 sequence (DNA): TGTGCCAGCAGCTCCGGGACAGTGAGTGAGCAGTACTTC.

The rearrangement uses TRBV2 and TRBJ1-5; 8 bases fit TRBD1. The CDR3 totals 15 residues. Trimming took 3 bases from V and 3 from J; bases not matched to a gene: 4. Germline loops: CDR1 SNHLY, CDR2 FYNNEI. CDR3 DNA: TGTGCCAGCAGTGAGACAGGGGCAAACAATCAGCCCCAGCATTTT. Translated: CASSETGANNQPQHF.